This T cell receptor beta chain derives from a study of T cells after yellow fever vaccination. Study conclusions and caveats: Sorted repertoires could include abundant contaminating clonotypes from bulk cells. Only a minor proportion of clonotypes was detected across both CD4 and CD8 compartments.

TCRdb re-derived calls from the 5' RACE reads in MiXCR, one entry per CDR3 protein. Among some 670,000 distinct CDR3 sequences listed, 9% to 15% were seen once. This clonotype turned up a few times. What it recognizes is unknown. The CDR3 has 14 residues. V lost 4 bases and J 1 base, leaving 11 bases between the germline ends. Looked up from germline, CDR1 is SGHNT and CDR2 is YYREEE (reference sequence). This clonotype was obtained from a man aged 25 to 45 who received the YFV17D yellow fever vaccine. V and J are TRBV5-4 and TRBJ2-5; the D gene is possibly TRBD2 (5 bases). The sample in question was PBMCs, obtained on the day of the yellow fever booster vaccination. The CDR3 loop is CASSGRTLQETQYF. The CDR3 DNA reads TGTGCCAGCAGCGGTAGGACTCTCCAAGAGACCCAGTACTTC.